Listed here are 26 T cell receptor beta chains from one sample, sequenced in a study of T cells in Graves' hyperthyroidism and ophthalmopathy. Using RNA transcripts as the source, TCR beta CDR3 regions were amplified. First-round RT-PCR of the TCR CDR3 relied on the HTBI primer set. TCRdb reprocessed the multiplex PCR reads with MiXCR, giving one entry per CDR3 protein. This sample carries about 47,000 distinct CDR3 sequences, roughly 51% of them seen once, and the ten largest clones take 34%. Sequencing used peripheral blood or thyroid tissue (not recorded which). Source of these receptors: a man in his late teens or twenties with Graves' hyperthyroidism.

This clonotype appeared many times. The chain combines TRBV29-1 with TRBJ2-7, with TRBD2 matching 14 bases. Germline lookup yields CDR1 SQVTM and CDR2 ANQGSEA. V was clipped by 6 bases and J by 7 bases; unmatched bases: 14. The CDR3 has 16 residues. CDR3 protein: CSVLRPGTSGSSEQYF. The CDR3 coding sequence is TGCAGCGTCTTACGTCCCGGGACTAGCGGGAGTAGTGAGCAGTACTTC.

This clonotype was seen only once. This rearrangement joins TRBV9 to TRBJ1-2; 9 bases agree with TRBD1. Looked up from germline, CDR1 is SGDLS and CDR2 is YYNGEE. The CDR3 runs 16 residues. Unmatched junction bases numbered 9, after V lost 5 bases and J lost 1 base. The CDR3: CASSYRGTGINYGYTF. The CDR3 DNA reads TGTGCCAGCAGTTACCGGGGGACAGGGATTAACTATGGCTACACCTTC.

This clonotype was seen ten or more times. The chain joins TRBV28 to TRBJ1-2; D might be TRBD1 (5 bases). CDR1 and CDR2 from the germline V gene are MDHEN and SYDVKM. This CDR3 comprises 14 residues. Trimming stripped 6 bases from V and 2 bases from J, with 13 bases between. The CDR3 DNA reads as TGTGCCAGCAGAAAACCCCAGGGCAACTATGGCTACACCTTC. Its translation: CASRKPQGNYGYTF.

The rearrangement joins TRBV20-1 to TRBJ2-7, with a possible D match to TRBD1 (6 bases). The CDR3 contains 12 residues. Germline lookup yields CDR1 DFQATT and CDR2 SNEGSKA (reference sequence). V was trimmed by 3 bases and J by 4 bases, leaving 10 bases between them. For the CDR3, the DNA is TGCAGTGCTAGCAGGGGCGCTTACGAGCAGTACTTC. Residues: CSASRGAYEQYF.

The rearrangement uses TRBV24-1 and TRBJ1-5; D gene uncertain. V gave up 2 bases and J gave up 5 bases, with 3 bases separating them. Germline CDR1 is KGHDR and CDR2 is SFDVKD. The CDR3 length is 12 residues. This chain's CDR3 is CATSDSDQPQHF. In nucleotides, the CDR3 is TGTGCCACCAGTGATTCTGATCAGCCCCAGCATTTT.

As concerns this clonotype: Relative to the germline gene, one junction end is altered; a read error may explain this. This chain links TRBV2 with TRBJ2-6; TRBD1 is a possible D gene (5 bases). This CDR3 has 16 residues. Per germline, CDR1 SNHLY and CDR2 FYNNEI. This CDR3 reads CASSAATPSGANVLAF. The DNA of the CDR3 is TGTGCCAGCAGCGCCGCCACCCCGTCTGGGGCCAACGTCCTGGCTTTC.

This clonotype was observed a handful of times. A much more abundant neighbour one base away suggests this may be a read error. Here the CDR3 omits its conserved ending phenylalanine or tryptophan, so a read error is the likely source. The rearrangement joins TRBV7-2 to TRBJ2-7; a possible D gene is TRBD1 (7 bases). CDR1 is SGHTA and CDR2 is FQGNSA in the germline V gene. The V gene lost 8 bases and the J gene lost 6 bases, with 17 bases spanning the gap. This CDR3 has 13 residues. The DNA for the CDR3 is TGTGCCAGCTCACCAGGGCAGGGGGGCGAGCAGTACTCC. Encoded protein: CASSPGQGGEQYS.

This clonotype was detected a few times. V and J are TRBV24-1 and TRBJ1-4; perhaps TRBD1 as D (5 bases). Trimming pared 6 bases from V and 4 bases from J, leaving 14 bases between. Germline lookup yields CDR1 KGHDR and CDR2 SFDVKD. This CDR3 spans 15 amino acids. CDR3 DNA: TGTGCCACCAGTCCGGGACTCCAGAATAATGAAAAACTGTTTTTT. Translated, it gives CATSPGLQNNEKLFF.

The chain joins TRBV24-1 to TRBJ1-4; D is possibly TRBD1 (6 bases). Per the germline V gene, CDR1 is KGHDR and CDR2 is SFDVKD. The CDR3 contains 18 residues. The V and J ends lost 0 bases and 10 bases respectively, with 23 bases between them. CDR3 region: CATSDLHPRGNNRGKLFF. The CDR3 DNA follows: TGTGCCACCAGTGATTTGCATCCCAGGGGCAATAATCGAGGAAAACTGTTTTTT.

This clonotype has only a few counts. The chain has TRBV28 and TRBJ1-1; D might be TRBD1 (5 bases). Germline V gene sequence: CDR1 MDHEN, CDR2 SYDVKM. Trimming removed 6 bases at V and 0 bases at J, with 17 bases between. The CDR3 length is 16 residues. CDR3 amino acids: CASRRLMAGMNTEAFF. In DNA, the CDR3 is TGTGCCAGCAGGAGACTGATGGCAGGGATGAACACTGAAGCTTTCTTT. The whole variable domain, filled in from reference TRBV28 and TRBJ1-1, reads DVKVTQSSRYLVKRTGEKVFLECVQDMDHENMFWYRQDPGLGLRLIYFSYDVKMKEKGDIPEGYSVSREKKERFSLILESASTNQTSMYLCASRRLMAGMNTEAFFGQGTRLTVV.

V and J are TRBV7-2 and TRBJ2-7, with D possibly TRBD1 on 5 matching bases. Germline loops: CDR1 SGHTA, CDR2 FQGNSA. Trimming shortened V by 5 bases and J by 2 bases, and 10 bases separated the two germline ends. The CDR3 is made up of 13 amino acids. CDR3 loop: CASSPSGPYEQYF. CDR3 sequence (DNA): TGTGCCAGCAGCCCCTCAGGGCCCTACGAGCAGTACTTC. The full variable domain, completed using reference TRBV7-2 and TRBJ2-7, is GAGVSQSPSNKVTEKGKDVELRCDPISGHTALYWYRQSLGQGLEFLIYFQGNSAPDKSGLPSDRFSAERTGGSVSTLTIQRTQQEDSAVYLCASSPSGPYEQYFGPGTRLTVT.

In this sample, this clonotype turned up many times. The J gene is TRBJ2-7, the V gene TRBV7-8, with 8 bases matching TRBD2. The CDR3 contains 15 residues. The V gene's germline CDR1 is SGHVS and CDR2 FQNEAQ. The V and J ends lost 3 bases and 4 bases, in that order; junction bases with no gene match: 8. CDR3 loop: CASSFSGSGAYEQYF. The CDR3 DNA sequence: TGTGCCAGCAGCTTTTCTGGTAGCGGGGCTTACGAGCAGTACTTC.

Turning to this clonotype: A much larger clone lies a single base off, so this may be a read error. Because the CDR3 is missing its conserved closing phenylalanine or tryptophan, this is likely a read error. CDR3: CSARREVTDTQYS. Written as DNA, the CDR3 is TGCAGTGCGAGACGGGAGGTTACAGATACGCAGTATTCT. The genes are TRBV20-1 and TRBJ2-3, with TRBD2 matching 7 bases. V lost 6 bases and J lost 3; bases outside the gene matches: 6. Looked up from germline, CDR1 is DFQATT and CDR2 is SNEGSKA (reference sequence). This CDR3 contains 13 residues.

This clonotype was seen many times. The chain has TRBV28 and TRBJ2-2; 8 bases map to TRBD1. Trimming cost V 5 bases and J 5 bases; bases outside gene matches: 10. The CDR3 is made up of 16 amino acids. In germline, CDR1 is MDHEN, CDR2 SYDVKM. Here the CDR3 DNA reads TGTGCCAGCAGTCATGGACAGGGAGCGCGTACCGGGGAGCTGTTTTTT. It encodes CASSHGQGARTGELFF.

This clonotype was counted many times. The chain carries TRBV25-1 and TRBJ1-2; D is undetermined. This CDR3 region has 13 residues. The germline gives CDR1 MGHDK, CDR2 SYGVNS. The ends were cut back, 3 bases at V and 6 bases at J, with 11 bases in the middle. DNA of the CDR3: TGTGCCAGCAGTGATATCCTCCGAGATGGCTACACCTTC. Protein: CASSDILRDGYTF.

The chain links TRBV5-1 to TRBJ2-7; no firm D call. CDR3 length: 14 amino acids. Germline CDR1 and CDR2: SGHRS and YFSETQ. Between the trimmed V and J ends, which lost 0 bases and 2 bases, there was a span of 9 bases. CDR3 DNA sequence: TGCGCCAGCAGCTTGGAAGGATGGACCTACGAGCAGTACTTC. Encoded protein: CASSLEGWTYEQYF. Full variable domain (remainder filled in from reference TRBV5-1 and TRBJ2-7): KAGVTQTPRYLIKTRGQQVTLSCSPISGHRSVSWYQQTPGQGLQFLFEYFSETQRNKGNFPGRFSGRQFSNSRSEMNVSTLELGDSALYLCASSLEGWTYEQYFGPGTRLTVT.

The V call is TRBV20-1, the J call TRBJ1-1; perhaps TRBD1 as D (6 bases). V was shortened by 4 bases and J by 4 bases, with 16 bases between the two germline ends. The CDR3 spans 14 residues. Germline lookup yields CDR1 DFQATT and CDR2 SNEGSKA (reference sequence). CDR3 bases: TGCAGTGCTAACCCTCCAGGGGCAGGCACTGAAGCTTTCTTT. This translates into CSANPPGAGTEAFF.

Many counts were recorded for this clonotype. The V call is TRBV7-9, the J call TRBJ2-7; D gene uncertain. This CDR3 has 14 amino acids. Between the trimmed V and J ends, which lost 4 bases and 2 bases, there was a span of 12 bases. Germline CDR1 is SEHNR and CDR2 is FQNEAQ (reference sequence). The CDR3 here is CASSSAEAAYEQYF. CDR3 sequence (DNA): TGTGCCAGCAGCTCAGCAGAAGCCGCCTACGAGCAGTACTTC.

This chain joins TRBV10-3 and TRBJ1-1; TRBD1 is a possible D gene (5 bases). CDR3 size: 13 residues. Trimming removed 7 bases from V and 5 bases from J, with 14 bases in between. Per the germline V gene, CDR1 is ENHRY and CDR2 is SYGVKD. The CDR3 coding sequence is TGTGCCATCACTATGACAGAGTTTACTGAAGCTTTCTTT. Protein sequence: CAITMTEFTEAFF.

About this clonotype: No conserved phenylalanine or tryptophan ends this CDR3, so it is likely a read error. The J gene is TRBJ2-5, the V gene TRBV7-2; D uncertain. Germline V gene data show CDR1 as SGHTA and CDR2 as FQGNSA. The CDR3 contains 13 residues. Trimming took off 5 bases at V and 1 base at J, with 8 bases between the two ends. The CDR3 bases are TGTGCCAGCAGCCGAGTGGTCCAAGAGACCCAGTACCTC. This encodes CASSRVVQETQYL.

This clonotype was counted at least ten times. This sequence joins TRBV28 and TRBJ1-6, with D tentatively TRBD1 (6 bases). The length of the CDR3 is 16 residues. V shed 4 bases and J shed 0 bases, with 10 bases lying between them. Germline loops: CDR1 MDHEN, CDR2 SYDVKM. Here the CDR3 reads CASSSGQRSYNSPLHF. In DNA form, the CDR3 reads TGTGCCAGCAGTTCAGGACAGCGCTCCTATAATTCACCCCTCCACTTT.

The V and J genes are TRBV6-5 and TRBJ1-2; a weak D match, TRBD1 (6 bases). The CDR3 sequence is 13 residues long. CDR1 MNHEY and CDR2 SVGAGI come from the germline V gene. V was trimmed by 6 bases and J by 8 bases, leaving 16 bases between them. CDR3 amino acids: CASSDWGAGGYTF. The CDR3 DNA sequence: TGTGCCAGCAGCGACTGGGGGGCCGGAGGCTACACCTTC.

This clonotype was counted a few times. The chain combines TRBV20-1 with TRBJ2-5, with D unresolved. Trimming shortened V by 7 bases and J by 5 bases, and 8 bases separated the two germline ends. The germline V gene encodes CDR1 DFQATT and CDR2 SNEGSKA (reference sequence). The CDR3 extends over 10 amino acids. CDR3 in DNA: TGCAGTGGAGGCCGGGAGACCCAGTACTTC. Protein product: CSGGRETQYF.

This clonotype appeared many times. This sequence joins TRBV7-2 and TRBJ1-2, with D unresolved. CDR3 length equals 15 residues. V dropped 0 bases and J dropped 1 base, with 9 bases sitting between them. Germline V gene sequence: CDR1 SGHTA, CDR2 FQGNSA. This CDR3 is CASSLAGSFNYGYTF. CDR3 DNA sequence: TGTGCCAGCAGCTTAGCCGGGAGCTTTAACTATGGCTACACCTTC.

This clonotype was found many times. J is TRBJ1-5 and V is TRBV6-5; maybe TRBD1 (5 bases). This CDR3 comprises 17 residues. Trimming removed 2 bases at V and 0 bases at J, with 14 bases between. Per germline, CDR1 MNHEY and CDR2 SVGAGI. The CDR3 protein is CASSYIPGTYSNQPQHF. The DNA for the CDR3 is TGTGCCAGCAGTTACATTCCGGGGACGTATAGCAATCAGCCCCAGCATTTT.

The chain is built from TRBV7-2 and TRBJ2-7; D gene ambiguous. Trimming cost V 1 base and J 9 bases, with 13 bases left between them. Per the germline V gene, CDR1 is SGHTA and CDR2 is FQGNSA. The CDR3 extends over 13 amino acids. DNA for the CDR3: TGTGCCAGCAGCTTAGAGGCAAATCAGTGGCAGTACTTC. This translates into CASSLEANQWQYF.